Below, 8 T cell receptor beta chains from the same sample are listed, as sequenced in a study of T cells in Graves' hyperthyroidism and ophthalmopathy. There were TCR beta CDR3 regions amplified from RNA transcripts. Using the HTBI primer set, a first-round RT-PCR was run on the TCR CDR3. Using its own MiXCR run on the multiplex PCR reads, TCRdb lists one record per CDR3 protein. The sample contains about 570,000 distinct CDR3 sequences, roughly 46% of which appear only once. The sample was peripheral blood or thyroid tissue (not recorded which). The receptors here all came from an adult woman with Graves' disease, either hyperthyroidism or ophthalmopathy (not recorded which).

V gene TRBV7-7 combines with J gene TRBJ2-7, with D perhaps given as TRBD1 or TRBD2 (6 bases each). Germline values: CDR1 SSHAT, CDR2 FNYEAQ (reference sequence). This CDR3 comprises 13 residues. V lost 11 bases and J 6 bases, leaving 20 bases between the germline ends. CDR3 coding DNA: TGTGCCTGCGGGGACACGGATCGCGTCGAGCAGTACTTC. Residues: CACGDTDRVEQYF. Based on the CDR3 plus reference TRBV7-7 and TRBJ2-7, the full variable domain is GAGVSQSPRYKVTKRGQDVTLRCDPISSHATLYWYQQALGQGPEFLTYFNYEAQPDKSGLPSDRFSAERPEGSISTLTIQRTEQRDSAMYRCACGDTDRVEQYFGPGTRLTVT.

The chain links TRBV10-3 to TRBJ1-1; 7 bases fit TRBD1. CDR3 length: 14 residues. V was clipped by 6 bases and J by 4 bases; unmatched bases: 8. Per germline, CDR1 ENHRY and CDR2 SYGVKD. CDR3 residues: CAIRGDSPITEAFF. The CDR3 DNA is TGTGCCATCAGGGGGGACAGCCCGATCACTGAAGCTTTCTTT.

Written as DNA, the CDR3 is TGCGCCAGCAGTGAGAGGGGGGGTGTCGATCAGCCCCAGCATTTT. This gives the protein CASSERGGVDQPQHF. The chain couples TRBV10-2 to TRBJ1-5, with D perhaps TRBD1 (6 bases). The CDR3 totals 15 residues. Deletions cut 2 bases from V and 5 bases from J, with 13 bases between. Germline values: CDR1 WSHSY, CDR2 SAAADI.

This clonotype was counted only a few times. The chain joins TRBV6-4 to TRBJ1-1; 9 positions match TRBD1. There are 16 residues in the CDR3. CDR1 and CDR2 (germline): MRHNA, SNTAGT. V gave up 9 bases and J gave up 3 bases; unmatched junction bases: 14. CDR3 sequence reads: CASIPGQGLEDTEAFF. The CDR3, as DNA: TGTGCCAGTATACCGGGACAGGGTTTGGAGGACACTGAAGCTTTCTTT.

At least ten counts were recorded for this clonotype. The V and J genes are TRBV29-1 and TRBJ2-7; tentative D call: TRBD1 (5 bases). Trimming took off 4 bases at V and 5 bases at J, with 9 bases between the two ends. The germline CDR1 and CDR2 sequences are SQVTM and ANQGSEA. The CDR3 is 11 amino acids. As DNA, the CDR3 is TGCAGCGTTGTGGGGCCGCACGAGCAGTACTTC. Its translation is CSVVGPHEQYF.

The chain joins TRBV7-6 to TRBJ2-5; 9 bases align to TRBD2. The germline gives CDR1 SGHVS, CDR2 FNYEAQ. This CDR3 is 15 amino acids long. V lost 4 bases and J lost 7; bases outside the gene matches: 10. This CDR3 is CASSSETSGWGTQYF. The CDR3 nucleotides are TGTGCCAGCAGCTCAGAGACTAGCGGCTGGGGGACCCAGTACTTC.

This clonotype was seen ten or more times. V and J are TRBV7-9 and TRBJ2-2, with D tentatively TRBD1 (6 bases). The CDR3 has 16 amino acids. CDR1 and CDR2 (germline): SEHNR, FQNEAQ (reference sequence). The ends were cut back, 5 bases at V and 1 base at J, with 14 bases in the middle. The CDR3 loop reads CASSPYGTKNTGELFF. The CDR3 DNA follows: TGTGCCAGCAGCCCCTACGGGACAAAGAACACCGGGGAGCTGTTTTTT. Combining the CDR3 with reference TRBV7-9 and TRBJ2-2 gives the whole variable domain DTGVSQNPRHKITKRGQNVTFRCDPISEHNRLYWYRQTLGQGPEFLTYFQNEAQLEKSRLLSDRFSAERPKGSFSTLEIQRTEQGDSAMYLCASSPYGTKNTGELFFGEGSRLTVL.

The rearrangement links TRBV7-2 to TRBJ1-4; 9 nucleotides agree with TRBD1. The CDR3 contains 15 residues. In germline, CDR1 is SGHTA, CDR2 FQGNSA. V shed 3 bases, J shed 8 bases, and the junction held 7 bases outside the gene matches. The CDR3 DNA sequence: TGTGCCAGCAGCTTGGGGACAGGGTCAAGGGAAAAACTGTTTTTT. It translates to CASSLGTGSREKLFF.